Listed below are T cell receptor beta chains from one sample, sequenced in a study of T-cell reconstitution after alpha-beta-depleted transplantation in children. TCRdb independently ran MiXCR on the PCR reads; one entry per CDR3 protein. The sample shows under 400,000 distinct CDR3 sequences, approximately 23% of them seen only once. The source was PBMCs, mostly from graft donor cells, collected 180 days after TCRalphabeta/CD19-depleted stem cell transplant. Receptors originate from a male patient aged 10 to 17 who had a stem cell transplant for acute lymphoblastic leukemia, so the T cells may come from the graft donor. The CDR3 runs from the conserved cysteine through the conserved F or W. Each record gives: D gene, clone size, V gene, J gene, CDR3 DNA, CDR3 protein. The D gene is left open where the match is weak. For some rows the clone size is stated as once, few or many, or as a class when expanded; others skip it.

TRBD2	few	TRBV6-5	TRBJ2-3	TGTGCCAGCAGTTACTCGACTAGCGGGAGGACAGATACGCAGTATTTT	CASSYSTSGRTDTQYF
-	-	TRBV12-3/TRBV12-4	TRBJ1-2	TGTGCCAGCAGTTTATCGGCTTTGGGGGGGCGCATAACCTTC	CASSLSALGGRITF
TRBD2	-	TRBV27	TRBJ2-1	TGTGCCAGCAGCCACTATACCCCCTCCGGGACTAGGAGTGAGCAGTTCTTC	CASSHYTPSGTRSEQFF
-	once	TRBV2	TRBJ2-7	TGTGCCAGCAGTCCCCTCCACGAGCAGTACTTC	CASSPLHEQYF
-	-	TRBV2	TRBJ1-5	TGTGCCAGCAGTGAACTTGACGCAAGCAATCAGCCCCAGCATTTT	CASSELDASNQPQHF
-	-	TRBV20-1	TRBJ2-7	TGCAGTGCTAGAGATCGCGGGCAGGGTGGTTACGAGCAGTACTTC	CSARDRGQGGYEQYF
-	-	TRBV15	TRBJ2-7	TGTGCCACCAGCAGAGATCACTACGAGCAGTACTTC	CATSRDHYEQYF
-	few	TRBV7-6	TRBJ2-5	TGTGCCAGCAGCTTAGGACGGAGCAACTCCCGTCCAGAGACCCAGTACTTC	CASSLGRSNSRPETQYF
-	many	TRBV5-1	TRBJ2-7	TGCGCCAGCAGCTTGGTACCTGCGCCCGAGCAGTACTTC	CASSLVPAPEQYF
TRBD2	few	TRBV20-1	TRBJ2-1	TGCAGTGCTGCCCCCTGGACTAGCGGGAGGGGCAATGAGCAGTTCTTC	CSAAPWTSGRGNEQFF
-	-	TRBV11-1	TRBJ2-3	TGTGCCAGCAGCTTTACCCATCTGAAGGGCCCTGCCAGCACAGATACGCAGTATTTT	CASSFTHLKGPASTDTQYF
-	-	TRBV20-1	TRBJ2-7	TGCAGTGCTAGAGATTCAGGGATTACCTACGAGCAGTACTTC	CSARDSGITYEQYF
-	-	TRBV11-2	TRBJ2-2	TGTGCCAGCAGCCCCCTTTGGAGCACCGGGGAGCTGTTTTTT	CASSPLWSTGELFF
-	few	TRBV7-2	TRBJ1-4	TGTGCCAGCAGCTTATATTTGGGTATGCCGAATGAAAAACTGTTTTTT	CASSLYLGMPNEKLFF
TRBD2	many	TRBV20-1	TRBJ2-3	TGCAGTGCTGGTCTAGCGGGGGGCACAGATACGCAGTATTTT	CSAGLAGGTDTQYF
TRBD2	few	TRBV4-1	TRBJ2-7	TGCGCCAGCAGCCCCCGAGTCGTACTAGCGTGGAGTTCCTACGAGCAGTACTTC	CASSPRVVLAWSSYEQYF
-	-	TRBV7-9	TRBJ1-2	TGTGCCAGCAGCTTAACGGGGGCTTATGGCTACACCTTC	CASSLTGAYGYTF
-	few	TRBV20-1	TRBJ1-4	TGCAGTGCTAGAGATCAGGGGCCGGGACTGTTTTTT	CSARDQGPGLFF
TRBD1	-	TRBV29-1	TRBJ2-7	TGCAGCGCCAGTCCGAGGACAGGGGGTACCTACGAGCAGTACTTC	CSASPRTGGTYEQYF
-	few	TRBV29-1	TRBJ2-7	TGCAGCGTTGAAAACCGGGGAATGGGCTACGAGCAGTACTTC	CSVENRGMGYEQYF
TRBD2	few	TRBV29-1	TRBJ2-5	TGCAGCGTTGAATCAGCGGGAGGGCCTGGGGAGACCCAGTACTTC	CSVESAGGPGETQYF
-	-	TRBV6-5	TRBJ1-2	TGTGCCAGCAGTTACGAGGGGGACGCCTATGGCTACACCTTC	CASSYEGDAYGYTF
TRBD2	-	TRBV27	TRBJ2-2	TGTGCCAGCGGGTTTAGCGGGACCGGGGAGCTGTTTTTT	CASGFSGTGELFF
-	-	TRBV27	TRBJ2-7	TGTGCCAGCAGTTTAAGGGGGAGTAACGAGCAGTACTTC	CASSLRGSNEQYF
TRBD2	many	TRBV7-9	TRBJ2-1	TGTGCCAGCAGCCTGAAGGGGACTAGCGCCGAGCAGTTCTTC	CASSLKGTSAEQFF
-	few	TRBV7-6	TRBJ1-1	TGTGCCAGCAGCTTATGGACGGGGGGTGCAGCTTTCTTT	CASSLWTGGAAFF
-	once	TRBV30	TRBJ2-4	TGTGCCTGGAGTGTCCCCTTAAACATTCAGTACTTC	CAWSVPLNIQYF
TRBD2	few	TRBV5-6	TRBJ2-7	TGTGCCAGCAGCGGACTGACTAGCGGGAGCTCCTACGAGCAGTACTTC	CASSGLTSGSSYEQYF
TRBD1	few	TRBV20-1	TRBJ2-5	TGCAGTGCTAGAGATCGTAGACAGGGGGCGTTGTATAAAGAGACCCAGTACTTC	CSARDRRQGALYKETQYF
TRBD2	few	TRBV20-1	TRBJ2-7	TGCAGTGCTAGGTCCTGGAAGCGGGAGGGATACGAGCAGTACTTC	CSARSWKREGYEQYF
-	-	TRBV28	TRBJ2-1	TGTGCCAGCAGTCCCGCAACCGGGGCCTCCTACAATGAGCAGTTCTTC	CASSPATGASYNEQFF
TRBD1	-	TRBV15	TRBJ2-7	TGTGCCACCAGCAGAGATCGGGACAGGGGCCCCTACGAGCAGTACTTC	CATSRDRDRGPYEQYF
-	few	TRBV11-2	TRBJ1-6	TGTGCCAGCAGCCTGGCCGGGACAACCAATTCACCCCTCCACTTT	CASSLAGTTNSPLHF
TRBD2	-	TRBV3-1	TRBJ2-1	TGTGCCAGCAGTCAAGGGACTAGCGGGACTGAGCAGTTCTTC	CASSQGTSGTEQFF
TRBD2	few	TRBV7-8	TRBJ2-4	TGTGCCAGCAGCCCCCCCAGCGGGAGATCGGGTGGCATTCAGTACTTC	CASSPPSGRSGGIQYF
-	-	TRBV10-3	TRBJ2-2	TGTGCCATCAGCCGGTCTACCGGGGAGCTGTTTTTT	CAISRSTGELFF
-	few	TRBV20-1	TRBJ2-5	TGCAGTGCTAGAGACACTCTCAAAGAGACCCAGTACTTC	CSARDTLKETQYF
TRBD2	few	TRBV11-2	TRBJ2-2	TGTGCCAGCAGCCCCGGACTAGCGGTTAACACCGGGGAGCTGTTTTTT	CASSPGLAVNTGELFF
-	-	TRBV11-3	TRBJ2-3	TGTGCCAGCAGCGCCCGAGATACGCAGTATTTT	CASSARDTQYF
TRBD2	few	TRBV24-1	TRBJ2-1	TGTGCCACCAGTGATGGTAGCGGGAGGTACCTTCGGAGTGAGCAGTTCTTC	CATSDGSGRYLRSEQFF
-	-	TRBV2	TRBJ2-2	TGTGCCAGCAGTGTCGACAGGACCACCGGGGAGCTGTTTTTT	CASSVDRTTGELFF
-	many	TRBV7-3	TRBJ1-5	TGTGCCAGCAGCTTGAGGGCGGGTCAGCCCCAGCATTTT	CASSLRAGQPQHF
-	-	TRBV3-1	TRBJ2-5	TGTGCCAGCAGCCAAGATCCACCCAGACCGCAAGAGACCCAGTACTTC	CASSQDPPRPQETQYF
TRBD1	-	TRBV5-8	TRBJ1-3	TGTGCCAGCAGCTTGTCCAGGGGGCAATTCTCTGGAAACACCATATATTTT	CASSLSRGQFSGNTIYF
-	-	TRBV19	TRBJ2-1	TGTGCCAGTAATCCGACGGGGAGCTCCTACAATGAGCAGTTCTTC	CASNPTGSSYNEQFF
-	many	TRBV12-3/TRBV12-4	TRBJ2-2	TGTGCCAGCAGTTCTTTGGGTTCGAACACCGGGGAGCTGTTTTTT	CASSSLGSNTGELFF
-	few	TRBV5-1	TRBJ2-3	TGCGCCAGCAGCTTAGGCCCCTTCCCAGATACGCAGTATTTT	CASSLGPFPDTQYF
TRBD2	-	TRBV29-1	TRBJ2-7	TGCAGCGTTCGAGGTAGCGGGAACGAGCAGTGCTTC	CSVRGSGNEQCF